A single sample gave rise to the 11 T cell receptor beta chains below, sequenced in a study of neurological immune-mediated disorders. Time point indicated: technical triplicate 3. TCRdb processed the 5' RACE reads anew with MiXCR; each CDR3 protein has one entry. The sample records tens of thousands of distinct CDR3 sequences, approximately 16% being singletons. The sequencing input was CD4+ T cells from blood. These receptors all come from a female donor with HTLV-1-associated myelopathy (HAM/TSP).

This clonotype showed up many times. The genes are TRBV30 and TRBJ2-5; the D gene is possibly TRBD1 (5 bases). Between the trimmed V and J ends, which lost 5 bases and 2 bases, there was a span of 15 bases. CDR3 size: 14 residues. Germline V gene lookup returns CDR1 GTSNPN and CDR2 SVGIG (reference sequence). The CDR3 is CAWSVGHSQETQYF. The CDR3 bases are TGTGCCTGGTCAGTAGGACACAGTCAAGAGACCCAGTACTTC.

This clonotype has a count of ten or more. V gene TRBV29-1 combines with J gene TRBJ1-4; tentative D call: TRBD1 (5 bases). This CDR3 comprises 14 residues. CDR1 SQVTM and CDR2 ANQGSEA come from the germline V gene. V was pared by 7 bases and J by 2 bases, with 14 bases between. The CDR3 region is CSAAQGSTNEKLFF. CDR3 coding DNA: TGCAGCGCCGCCCAGGGAAGCACTAATGAAAAACTGTTTTTT. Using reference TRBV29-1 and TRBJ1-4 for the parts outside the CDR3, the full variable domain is SAVISQKPSRDICQRGTSLTIQCQVDSQVTMMFWYRQQPGQSLTLIATANQGSEATYESGFVIDKFPISRPNLTFSTLTVSNMSPEDSSIYLCSAAQGSTNEKLFFGSGTQLSVL.

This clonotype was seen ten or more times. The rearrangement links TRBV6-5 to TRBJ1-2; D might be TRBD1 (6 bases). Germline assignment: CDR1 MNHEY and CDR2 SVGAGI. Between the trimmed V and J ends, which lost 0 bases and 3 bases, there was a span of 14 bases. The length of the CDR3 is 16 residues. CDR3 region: CASSYSKGGSDYGYTF. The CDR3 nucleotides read TGTGCCAGCAGTTACTCGAAGGGGGGGAGCGACTATGGCTACACCTTC.

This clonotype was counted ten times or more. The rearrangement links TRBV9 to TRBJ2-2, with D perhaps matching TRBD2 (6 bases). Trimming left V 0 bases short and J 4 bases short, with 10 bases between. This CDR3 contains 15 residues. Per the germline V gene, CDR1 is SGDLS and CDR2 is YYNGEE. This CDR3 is CASSVVRDTTGELFF. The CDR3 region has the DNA TGTGCCAGCAGCGTAGTGCGGGATACCACCGGGGAGCTGTTTTTT. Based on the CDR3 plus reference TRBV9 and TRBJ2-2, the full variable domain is DSGVTQTPKHLITATGQRVTLRCSPRSGDLSVYWYQQSLDQGLQFLIQYYNGEERAKGNILERFSAQQFPDLHSELNLSSLELGDSALYFCASSVVRDTTGELFFGEGSRLTVL.

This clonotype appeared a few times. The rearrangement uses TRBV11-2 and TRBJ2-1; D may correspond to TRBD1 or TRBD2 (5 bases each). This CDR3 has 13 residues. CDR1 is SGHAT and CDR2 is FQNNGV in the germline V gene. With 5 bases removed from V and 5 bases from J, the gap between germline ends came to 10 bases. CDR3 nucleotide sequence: TGTGCCAGCAGCCGGGACGCAAACAATGAGCAGTTCTTC. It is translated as CASSRDANNEQFF.

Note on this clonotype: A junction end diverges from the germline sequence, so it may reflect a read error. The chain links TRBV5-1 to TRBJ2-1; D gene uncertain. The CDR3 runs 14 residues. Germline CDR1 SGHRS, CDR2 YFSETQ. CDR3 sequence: CASSFSYGYNEQLF. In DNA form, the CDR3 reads TGCGCCAGCAGCTTTTCCTACGGTTACAATGAGCAGTTATTC.

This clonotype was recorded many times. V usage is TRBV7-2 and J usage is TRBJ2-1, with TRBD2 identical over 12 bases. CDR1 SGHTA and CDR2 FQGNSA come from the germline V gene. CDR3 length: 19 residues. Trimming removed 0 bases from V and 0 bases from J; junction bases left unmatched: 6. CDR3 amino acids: CASSLAPGLAGSSYNEQFF. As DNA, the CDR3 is TGTGCCAGCAGCTTAGCGCCGGGACTAGCGGGCAGCTCCTACAATGAGCAGTTCTTC.

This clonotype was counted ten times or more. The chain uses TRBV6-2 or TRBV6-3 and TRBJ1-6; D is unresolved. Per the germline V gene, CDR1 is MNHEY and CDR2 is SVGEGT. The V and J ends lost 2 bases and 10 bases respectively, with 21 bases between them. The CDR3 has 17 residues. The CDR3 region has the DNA TGTGCCAGCAGTTACCGGACGGGCCGCAGCTCAAGGTCACCCCTCCACTTT. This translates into CASSYRTGRSSRSPLHF.

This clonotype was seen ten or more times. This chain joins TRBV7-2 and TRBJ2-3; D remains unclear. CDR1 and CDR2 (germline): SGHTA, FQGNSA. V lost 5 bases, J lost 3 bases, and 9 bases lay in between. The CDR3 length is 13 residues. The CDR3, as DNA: TGTGCCAGCAGCCTGGCCCGAACAGATACGCAGTATTTT. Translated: CASSLARTDTQYF.

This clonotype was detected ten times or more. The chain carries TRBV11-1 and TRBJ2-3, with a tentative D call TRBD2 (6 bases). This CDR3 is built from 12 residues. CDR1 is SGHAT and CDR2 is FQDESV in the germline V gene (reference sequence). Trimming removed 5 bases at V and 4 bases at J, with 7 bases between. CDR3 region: CASSAGSDTQYF. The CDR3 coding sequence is TGTGCCAGCAGCGCGGGGTCAGATACGCAGTATTTT.

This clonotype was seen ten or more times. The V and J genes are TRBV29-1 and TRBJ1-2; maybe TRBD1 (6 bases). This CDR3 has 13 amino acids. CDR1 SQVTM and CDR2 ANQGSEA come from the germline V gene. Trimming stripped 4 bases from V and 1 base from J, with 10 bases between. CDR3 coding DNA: TGCAGCGTTGTGGGGGGGCGTAACTATGGCTACACCTTC. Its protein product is CSVVGGRNYGYTF.